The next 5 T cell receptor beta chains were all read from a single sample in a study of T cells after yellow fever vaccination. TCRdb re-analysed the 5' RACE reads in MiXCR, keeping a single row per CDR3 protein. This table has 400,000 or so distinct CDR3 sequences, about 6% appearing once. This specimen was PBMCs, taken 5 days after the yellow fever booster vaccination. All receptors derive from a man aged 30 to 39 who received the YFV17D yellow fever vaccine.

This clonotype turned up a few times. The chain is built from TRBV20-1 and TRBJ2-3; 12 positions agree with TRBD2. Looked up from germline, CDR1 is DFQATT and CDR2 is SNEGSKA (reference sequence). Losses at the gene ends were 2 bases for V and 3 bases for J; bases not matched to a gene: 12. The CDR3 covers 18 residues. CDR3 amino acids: CSARPSSLTSGRTDTQYF. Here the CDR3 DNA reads TGCAGTGCTAGACCCTCCTCACTGACTAGCGGGAGAACAGATACGCAGTATTTT.

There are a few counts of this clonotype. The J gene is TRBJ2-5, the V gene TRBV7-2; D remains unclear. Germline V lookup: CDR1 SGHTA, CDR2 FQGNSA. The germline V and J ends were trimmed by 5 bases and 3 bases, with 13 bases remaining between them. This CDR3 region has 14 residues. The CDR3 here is CASSRAVGKETQYF. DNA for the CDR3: TGTGCCAGCAGCCGTGCTGTGGGCAAAGAGACCCAGTACTTC.

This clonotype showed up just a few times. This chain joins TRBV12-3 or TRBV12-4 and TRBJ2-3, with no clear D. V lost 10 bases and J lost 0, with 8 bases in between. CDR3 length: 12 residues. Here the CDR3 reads CATGPSTDTQYF. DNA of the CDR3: TGTGCCACCGGGCCTAGCACAGATACGCAGTATTTT.

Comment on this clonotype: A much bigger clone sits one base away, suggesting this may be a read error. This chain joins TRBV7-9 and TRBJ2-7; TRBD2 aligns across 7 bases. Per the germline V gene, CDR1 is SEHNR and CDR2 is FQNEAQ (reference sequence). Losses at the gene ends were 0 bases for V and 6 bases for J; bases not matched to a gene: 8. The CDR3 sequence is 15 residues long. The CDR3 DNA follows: TGTGCCAGCAGCTTAGCGGCGCGACTAGCAGGCGAGCAGTACTTC. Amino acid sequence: CASSLAARLAGEQYF.

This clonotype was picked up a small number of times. The CDR3 coding sequence is TGTGCCAGCCGGCAGGGGGCCTACAATGAGCAGTTCTTC. It encodes CASRQGAYNEQFF. The chain recombines TRBV15 with TRBJ2-1; 7 bases match TRBD1. Trimming cost V 10 bases and J 2 bases; bases outside gene matches: 5. The CDR3 sequence is 13 residues long. Germline V gives CDR1 LNHNV, CDR2 YYDKDF (reference sequence).